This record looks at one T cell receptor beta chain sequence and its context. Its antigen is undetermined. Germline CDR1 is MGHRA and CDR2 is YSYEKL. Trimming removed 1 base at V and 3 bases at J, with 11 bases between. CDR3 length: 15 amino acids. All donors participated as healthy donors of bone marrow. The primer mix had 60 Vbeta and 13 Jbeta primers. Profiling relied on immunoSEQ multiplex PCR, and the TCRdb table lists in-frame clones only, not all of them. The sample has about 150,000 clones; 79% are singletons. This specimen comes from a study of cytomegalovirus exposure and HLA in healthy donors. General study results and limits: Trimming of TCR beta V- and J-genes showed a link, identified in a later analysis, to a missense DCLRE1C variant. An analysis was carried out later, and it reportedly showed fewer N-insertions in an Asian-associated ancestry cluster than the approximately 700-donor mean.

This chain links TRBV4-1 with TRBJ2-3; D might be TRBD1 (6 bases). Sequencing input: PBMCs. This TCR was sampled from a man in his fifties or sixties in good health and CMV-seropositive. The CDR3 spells CASSQARGETDTQYF. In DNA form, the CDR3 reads TGCGCCAGCAGCCAAGCCAGGGGCGAGACAGATACGCAGTATTTT.